Listed below are T cell receptor beta chains from one sample, sequenced in a study of cytomegalovirus exposure and HLA in healthy donors. Libraries were prepared by immunoSEQ multiplex PCR; TCRdb keeps only in-frame clonotypes and omits some of them. The sample lists roughly 200,000 clones, roughly 81% occurring once. The sequenced material came from PBMCs. The receptors here all came from a woman aged 25 to 39 in good health and CMV-seronegative. Each CDR3 is given with its conserved first and last residue. A D gene is named only where the DNA matches it firmly. For some rows the clone size is stated as once, few or many, or as a class when expanded; others skip it.

d_call	clone_size	v_call	j_call	cdr3_aa	cdr3_nt
TRBD1	NA	TRBV2	TRBJ1-1	CASSRTGLNTEAFF	TGTGCCAGCAGTAGGACAGGTTTGAACACTGAAGCTTTCTTT
NA	once	TRBV12-5	TRBJ2-7	CASGLADSPSYEQYF	TGTGCTAGTGGTTTGGCCGACAGCCCGTCCTACGAGCAGTACTTC
NA	NA	TRBV6-5	TRBJ1-3	CASSRGHSGNTIYF	TGTGCCAGCAGCAGGGGCCACTCTGGAAACACCATATATTTT
NA	NA	TRBV6-5	TRBJ1-3	CASRGGGSSGNTIYF	TGTGCCAGCAGGGGCGGGGGTTCCTCTGGAAACACCATATATTTT
TRBD1	NA	TRBV6-1	TRBJ1-5	CASTRQGATYQPQHF	TGTGCCAGCACACGACAGGGGGCGACGTATCAGCCCCAGCATTTT
TRBD2	NA	TRBV11-2	TRBJ2-1	CASSGGVAGGIEQFF	TGTGCCAGCAGCGGGGGGGTAGCGGGAGGGATTGAGCAGTTCTTC
NA	few	TRBV19	TRBJ1-1	CASTRTDLNTEAFF	TGTGCCAGTACTAGGACAGACTTGAACACTGAAGCTTTCTTT
TRBD2	once	TRBV2	TRBJ2-2	CASSRLAGVAGELFF	TGTGCCAGCAGTAGACTAGCGGGAGTGGCCGGGGAGCTGTTTTTT
NA	NA	TRBV7-9	TRBJ1-1	CASSLSQGGAEAFF	TGTGCCAGCAGCTTATCCCAGGGAGGCGCTGAAGCTTTCTTT
NA	NA	TRBV15	TRBJ2-7	CATSRDYAGARGQYF	TGTGCCACCAGCAGAGATTATGCGGGGGCCCGGGGGCAGTACTTC
NA	NA	TRBV2	TRBJ1-2	CASSEDARLYGTNYGYTF	TGTGCCAGCAGTGAAGATGCAAGGCTTTACGGGACTAACTATGGCTACACCTTC
NA	NA	TRBV5-1	TRBJ2-3	CASSSTRSVTDTQYF	TGCGCCAGCAGCTCGACGAGGTCAGTGACCGATACGCAGTATTTT
TRBD1	NA	TRBV6-6	TRBJ2-7	CASGPDRGLSEQYF	TGTGCCAGCGGCCCGGACAGGGGGCTCTCAGAGCAGTACTTC
NA	NA	TRBV7-6	TRBJ1-2	CASSLPGITGDGYTF	TGTGCCAGCAGCCTCCCCGGAATAACAGGAGACGGCTACACCTTC
NA	few	TRBV29-1	TRBJ1-2	CSADFYSTMYGYTF	TGCAGCGCCGACTTTTACTCCACCATGTATGGCTACACCTTC
TRBD1	NA	TRBV10-1	TRBJ2-7	CASRLDRGYEQYF	TGCGCCAGCAGGCTGGACAGGGGTTACGAGCAGTACTTC
TRBD1	NA	TRBV19	TRBJ1-1	CASSIVTGGNTEAFF	TGTGCCAGTAGTATAGTGACAGGGGGGAACACTGAAGCTTTCTTT
TRBD1	NA	TRBV9	TRBJ1-2	CASSVDRGPPYF	TGTGCCAGCAGCGTCGACAGGGGGCCGCCGTACTTC
NA	NA	TRBV15	TRBJ2-1	CATSPTRNEQFF	TGTGCCACCAGCCCCACGAGGAATGAGCAGTTCTTC
TRBD1	NA	TRBV27	TRBJ2-7	CASSTMTGAHEQYF	TGTGCCAGCAGTACCATGACAGGGGCCCACGAGCAGTACTTC
TRBD1	NA	TRBV18	TRBJ2-7	CASSPQGRSYEQYF	TGTGCCAGCTCTCCACAGGGGCGGTCCTACGAGCAGTACTTC
NA	NA	TRBV5-4	TRBJ2-7	CASSTQYSYEQYF	TGTGCCAGCAGCACACAGTACTCCTACGAGCAGTACTTC
TRBD1	NA	TRBV27	TRBJ1-5	CASSLGAGGRQPQHF	TGTGCCAGCAGTTTAGGGGCAGGGGGCAGGCAGCCCCAGCATTTT
NA	NA	TRBV5-4	TRBJ1-1	CASINRQMNTEAFF	TGTGCCAGCATCAATCGACAGATGAACACTGAAGCTTTCTTT
NA	few	TRBV6-1	TRBJ1-4	CASLHEKLFF	TGTGCCAGCCTACATGAAAAACTGTTTTTT
TRBD2	NA	TRBV13	TRBJ2-7	CASSQRLAGAPGEQYF	TGTGCCAGCAGCCAACGACTAGCGGGGGCCCCGGGTGAGCAGTACTTC
TRBD1	NA	TRBV2	TRBJ1-4	CASRNPGQGAGEKLFF	TGTGCCAGCAGGAACCCGGGACAGGGGGCAGGGGAAAAACTGTTTTTT
TRBD2	NA	TRBV5-1	TRBJ2-5	CASSSGGSRETQYF	TGCGCCAGCAGTAGCGGGGGATCCAGGGAGACCCAGTACTTC
TRBD1	NA	TRBV19	TRBJ2-7	CASTPGGYEQYF	TGTGCCAGTACCCCAGGGGGATACGAGCAGTACTTC
TRBD1	NA	TRBV5-1	TRBJ1-4	CASSPGQGLSNEKLFF	TGCGCCAGCAGCCCGGGACAGGGTTTGTCTAATGAAAAACTGTTTTTT
TRBD2	NA	TRBV10-2	TRBJ2-7	CASSKTGTSGSYEQYF	TGCGCCAGCAGCAAGACCGGGACTAGCGGGTCCTACGAGCAGTACTTC
TRBD2	NA	TRBV9	TRBJ2-1	CASSAVGTTYNEQFF	TGTGCCAGCAGCGCTGTCGGGACTACCTACAATGAGCAGTTCTTC
NA	NA	TRBV4-2	TRBJ2-7	CASSQGGGLSSYEQYF	TGTGCCAGCAGCCAAGGGGGCGGCCTTAGCTCCTACGAGCAGTACTTC
TRBD2	NA	TRBV11-1	TRBJ2-3	CASHQGGSYTDTQYF	TGTGCCAGCCACCAAGGCGGGAGTTACACAGATACGCAGTATTTT
NA	few	TRBV12-1	TRBJ1-6	CASNSPGLMCSLHF	TGTGCCAGCAACTCTCCGGGACTCATGTGTTCCCTCCACTTT
NA	NA	TRBV7-8	TRBJ2-1	CASSLGKGGALSSYNEQFF	TGTGCCAGCAGCTTGGGTAAGGGGGGGGCCCTGAGCTCCTACAATGAGCAGTTCTTC
TRBD1	few	TRBV4-1	TRBJ1-4	CASSPFRTGSDEKLFF	TGCGCCAGCAGCCCATTTCGGACAGGGTCGGATGAAAAACTGTTTTTT
NA	few	TRBV6-4	TRBJ2-3	CASSDSAQGADTQYF	TGTGCCAGCAGTGACTCGGCTCAAGGAGCAGATACGCAGTATTTT
TRBD2	many	TRBV6-4	TRBJ2-1	CASSPLTGGGDEQFF	TGTGCCAGCAGCCCCCTGACGGGAGGGGGGGATGAGCAGTTCTTC
NA	NA	TRBV5-1	TRBJ1-5	CASSIERGSPSNQPQHF	TGCGCCAGCAGCATTGAGAGGGGGTCCCCGAGCAATCAGCCCCAGCATTTT
NA	NA	TRBV7-6	TRBJ2-1	CASSLSRGLNEQFF	TGTGCCAGCAGCCTGTCCCGGGGGTTGAATGAGCAGTTCTTC
NA	NA	TRBV15	TRBJ2-7	CATSPKRQAHEQYF	TGTGCCACCAGCCCCAAGAGACAGGCCCACGAGCAGTACTTC